One and the same sample provided the 25 T cell receptor beta chains below, sequenced in a study of T cell responses to AZD1222 COVID-19 vaccine. Clones were read by immunoSEQ multiplex PCR, and TCRdb kept only the in-frame ones, dropping some. The sample records tens of thousands of clones, more than 70% being singletons. The source material was peripheral blood, sampled on day 0 of AZD1222 vaccination. Receptors were obtained from an adult in good health.

This rearrangement joins TRBV6-1 to TRBJ2-7, with D perhaps TRBD2 (5 bases). Germline V CDR1 and CDR2: MNHNS, SASEGT. The CDR3 has 16 residues. Trimming took off 2 bases at V and 0 bases at J, with 14 bases between the two ends. Written as DNA, the CDR3 is TGTGCCAGCAGTGAATCGGTTTCTGGGAGCTCCTACGAGCAGTACTTC. This encodes CASSESVSGSSYEQYF.

V gene TRBV10-3 combines with J gene TRBJ2-5; the match to TRBD2 covers 9 bases. Per the germline V gene, CDR1 is ENHRY and CDR2 is SYGVKD. The trim removed 10 bases at V and 4 bases at J, leaving 19 bases unmatched. The CDR3 is made up of 17 amino acids. The DNA for the CDR3 is TGTGCCACCCAAAGTAGGGGTAGCGGGAGACCGCGAGAGACCCAGTACTTC. Translating it yields CATQSRGSGRPRETQYF.

The V and J genes are TRBV3-1 (or the pseudogene TRBV3-2) and TRBJ1-3; 10 nucleotides line up with TRBD1. This CDR3 comprises 16 residues. V shed 2 bases and J 4 bases; nucleotides not matched to a gene: 5. The germline V gene has CDR1 LGHDT and CDR2 YNNKEL (reference sequence). CDR3 sequence: CASSQPDRGQGNTIYF. CDR3 DNA: TGTGCCAGCAGCCAACCCGACAGGGGGCAAGGAAACACCATATATTTT.

The rearrangement joins TRBV12-3 or TRBV12-4 to TRBJ2-1; 9 bases are shared with TRBD2. The CDR3 covers 13 residues. V trimming: 6 bases; J trimming: 5 bases; junction bases outside the gene matches: 2. The DNA for the CDR3 is TGTGCCAGCAGGGGACTAGCCGACAATGAGCAGTTCTTC. It encodes CASRGLADNEQFF.

This clone is labeled large. The chain is built from TRBV2 and TRBJ2-2; D is possibly TRBD2 (5 bases). V was clipped by 9 bases and J by 1 base, with 9 bases between them. The V gene's germline CDR1 is SNHLY and CDR2 FYNNEI. The CDR3 covers 13 residues. This CDR3 is CARERRNTGELFF. CDR3 nucleotides: TGTGCCAGGGAGCGGAGGAACACCGGGGAGCTGTTTTTT.

The V and J genes are TRBV19 and TRBJ1-5; 9 bases are shared with TRBD1. This CDR3 has 16 residues. Trimming cost V 3 bases and J 2 bases; bases outside gene matches: 5. The germline V gene encodes CDR1 LNHDA and CDR2 SQIVND (reference sequence). DNA for the CDR3: TGTGCCAGTAGTATTCGGGACAGGGAGGGCAATCAGCCCCAGCATTTT. This sequence encodes CASSIRDREGNQPQHF. Supplemented by reference TRBV19 and TRBJ1-5, the full variable domain reads DGGITQSPKYLFRKEGQNVTLSCEQNLNHDAMYWYRQDPGQGLRLIYYSQIVNDFQKGDIAEGYSVSREKKESFPLTVTSAQKNPTAFYLCASSIRDREGNQPQHFGDGTRLSIL.

CDR3 loop: CASSSFSTNTGELFF. In DNA form, the CDR3 reads TGTGCCAGCAGCTCCTTTTCGACGAACACCGGGGAGCTGTTTTTT. This sequence joins TRBV7-9 and TRBJ2-2, with unresolved D. V was cut by 4 bases and J by 0 bases, with 9 bases left in between. This CDR3 comprises 15 residues. Germline V lookup: CDR1 SEHNR, CDR2 FQNEAQ (reference sequence).

The chain links TRBV28 to TRBJ2-1; D is undetermined. CDR1 is MDHEN and CDR2 is SYDVKM in the germline V gene. CDR3 size: 13 residues. Trimming removed 7 bases at V and 2 bases at J, with 9 bases between. The CDR3 region has the DNA TGTGCCAGCAAGACCCCAGCCTACAATGAGCAGTTCTTC. Amino acids: CASKTPAYNEQFF.

The chain links TRBV9 to TRBJ2-7, with TRBD2 matching 13 bases. CDR3 length equals 15 residues. Germline V gives CDR1 SGDLS, CDR2 YYNGEE. Trimming removed 4 bases from V and 4 bases from J; junction bases left unmatched: 5. The CDR3 DNA follows: TGTGCCAGCAGCTTGGGGACTAGCGGGATTTACGAGCAGTACTTC. Its translation is CASSLGTSGIYEQYF. The entire variable domain, with the rest obtained from reference TRBV9 and TRBJ2-7, is as follows: DSGVTQTPKHLITATGQRVTLRCSPRSGDLSVYWYQQSLDQGLQFLIQYYNGEERAKGNILERFSAQQFPDLHSELNLSSLELGDSALYFCASSLGTSGIYEQYFGPGTRLTVT.

V usage is TRBV5-1 and J usage is TRBJ1-6; D gene unclear. The CDR3 runs 12 residues. In germline, CDR1 is SGHRS, CDR2 YFSETQ. Trimming took off 4 bases at V and 3 bases at J, with 2 bases between the two ends. The CDR3 bases are TGCGCCAGCAGCGTCTATAATTCACCCCTCCACTTT. This translates into CASSVYNSPLHF.

The chain joins TRBV5-4 to TRBJ2-7; TRBD1 is a possible D gene (6 bases). CDR1 SGHNT and CDR2 YYREEE come from the germline V gene (reference sequence). The germline V and J ends were trimmed by 5 bases and 7 bases, with 13 bases remaining between them. This CDR3 comprises 12 residues. This CDR3 is CASSYTGKEQYF. DNA for the CDR3: TGTGCCAGCAGTTACACAGGGAAGGAGCAGTACTTC.

This clone was picked up one time. This rearrangement joins TRBV5-5 to TRBJ1-6; perhaps TRBD1 as D (5 bases). The CDR3 has 11 residues. Germline lookup yields CDR1 SGHKS and CDR2 YYEKEE (reference sequence). The V gene lost 7 bases and the J gene lost 10 bases, with 9 bases spanning the gap. The CDR3 nucleotides read TGTGCCAGCTCCAGGGAATCACCCCTCCACTTT. This sequence encodes CASSRESPLHF.

The rearrangement joins TRBV12-5 to TRBJ1-2, with a tentative D call TRBD1 (5 bases). V dropped 0 bases and J dropped 1 base, with 12 bases sitting between them. Per the germline V gene, CDR1 is LGHNT and CDR2 is FRNRAP. This CDR3 is built from 16 residues. CDR3 sequence reads: CASGLVITGDNYGYTF. The CDR3 DNA reads as TGTGCTAGTGGTTTGGTAATTACAGGCGATAACTATGGCTACACCTTC.

This chain joins TRBV19 and TRBJ2-1, with D hard to call. The germline gives CDR1 LNHDA, CDR2 SQIVND (reference sequence). Trimming removed 8 bases from V and 6 bases from J, with 14 bases in between. There are 13 residues in the CDR3. The chain's CDR3 is CASGRIDRNEQFF. CDR3 in DNA: TGTGCCAGTGGTCGGATAGATCGCAATGAGCAGTTCTTC.

The V and J genes are TRBV7-9 and TRBJ2-7; TRBD1 agrees at 8 bases. The germline CDR1 and CDR2 sequences are SEHNR and FQNEAQ (reference sequence). With 5 bases clipped from V and 7 bases from J, the junction kept 13 bases outside the gene matches. CDR3 length: 15 residues. The CDR3 sequence is CASSPLAGGPSEQYF. The DNA for the CDR3 is TGTGCCAGCAGCCCCCTGGCAGGGGGCCCTTCGGAGCAGTACTTC.

The rearrangement uses TRBV19 and TRBJ1-1; possibly TRBD1 for D (5 bases). Germline assignment: CDR1 LNHDA and CDR2 SQIVND (reference sequence). Trimming left V 6 bases short and J 8 bases short, with 10 bases between. The CDR3 loop spans 11 amino acids. CDR3 DNA: TGTGCCAGTAGATGGGGGGTAGAAGCTTTCTTT. Translating gives CASRWGVEAFF.

The genes are TRBV6-5 and TRBJ1-2; D is unclear. V lost 8 bases to trimming and J lost 4 bases, with 17 bases between them. Germline CDR1 is MNHEY and CDR2 is SVGAGI. The CDR3 extends over 14 amino acids. CDR3 bases: TGTGCCAGCGGTCAAACACCAACCTCCTATGGCTACACCTTC. It specifies CASGQTPTSYGYTF.

This clone occurred once. The V and J genes are TRBV27 and TRBJ1-6; 9 bases match TRBD1. There are 16 residues in the CDR3. The V segment lost 7 bases and the J segment 9 bases; nucleotides outside the gene matches: 13. In germline, CDR1 is MNHEY, CDR2 SMNVEV (reference sequence). The CDR3, as DNA: TGTGCCAGCACCTCTCGATCGGGACAGGGCTTTTCACCCCTCCACTTT. Protein sequence: CASTSRSGQGFSPLHF.

The J gene is TRBJ2-2, the V gene TRBV4-3; possible D gene TRBD1, 6 bases. Germline V lookup: CDR1 LGHNA, CDR2 YSLEER. This CDR3 is built from 16 residues. V gave up 3 bases and J gave up 0 bases, with 11 bases separating them. The CDR3 bases are TGCGCCAGCAGCCAGGCAACAGGGCCGAACACCGGGGAGCTGTTTTTT. It yields the protein CASSQATGPNTGELFF.

This clone has just one count. The chain's CDR3 is CASSLSGLGLLLYGYTF. CDR3 in DNA: TGCGCCAGCAGCTTGTCTGGATTGGGACTCCTCCTCTATGGCTACACCTTC. The chain recombines TRBV5-1 with TRBJ1-2; D is perhaps TRBD1 (5 bases). Trimming shortened V by 1 base and J by 4 bases, and 20 bases separated the two germline ends. The CDR3 loop spans 17 amino acids. The germline CDR1 and CDR2 sequences are SGHRS and YFSETQ.

The DNA of the CDR3 is TGTGCCAGCAGCGATTCATCCGGGACTAGCGAACGAGCACCTGGGGAGCTGTTTTTT. It encodes CASSDSSGTSERAPGELFF. V usage is TRBV9 and J usage is TRBJ2-2; 10 bases are shared with TRBD2. The CDR3 length is 19 residues. Germline CDR1 and CDR2: SGDLS and YYNGEE. The V gene end was trimmed by 3 bases and the J gene end by 8 bases; junction bases not matched to a gene: 19.

This clone was counted only a few times. The V call is TRBV6-5, the J call TRBJ2-7; 8 positions match TRBD1. Trimming cost V 6 bases and J 3 bases; bases outside gene matches: 10. Germline values: CDR1 MNHEY, CDR2 SVGAGI. The CDR3 loop spans 15 amino acids. The CDR3 nucleotides read TGTGCCAGCAGATTGGGACAGGTGATACTCTACGAGCAGTACTTC. Amino acid sequence: CASRLGQVILYEQYF.

This clone was seen more than once but under ten times. V is TRBV28 and J is TRBJ2-1; tentative D call: TRBD2 (6 bases). CDR3 size: 15 residues. Germline CDR1 and CDR2: MDHEN and SYDVKM. Trimming took off 7 bases at V and 4 bases at J, with 17 bases between the two ends. CDR3 protein: CASKVGGLDYNEQFF. The DNA for the CDR3 is TGTGCCAGCAAAGTTGGGGGACTGGATTACAATGAGCAGTTCTTC.

The chain uses TRBV4-2 and TRBJ2-7, with TRBD2 matching over 9 bases. After removal of 5 bases from V and 2 bases from J, the junction contained 7 bases not matched to a gene. CDR1 is LGHNA, CDR2 YNFKEQ, per germline. The CDR3 contains 15 residues. The DNA for the CDR3 is TGTGCCAGCAGCGAGGTGCCTAGCGGGACCTACGAGCAGTACTTC. It specifies CASSEVPSGTYEQYF.

The chain employs TRBV24-1 and TRBJ1-6, with a weak D call TRBD1 (6 bases). Between the trimmed V and J ends, which lost 9 bases and 4 bases, there was a span of 12 bases. Germline CDR1 is KGHDR and CDR2 is SFDVKD. This CDR3 is 14 amino acids long. The CDR3 coding sequence is TGTGCCACCTCCGGGGGCGAATATAATTCACCCCTCCACTTT. Protein sequence: CATSGGEYNSPLHF.